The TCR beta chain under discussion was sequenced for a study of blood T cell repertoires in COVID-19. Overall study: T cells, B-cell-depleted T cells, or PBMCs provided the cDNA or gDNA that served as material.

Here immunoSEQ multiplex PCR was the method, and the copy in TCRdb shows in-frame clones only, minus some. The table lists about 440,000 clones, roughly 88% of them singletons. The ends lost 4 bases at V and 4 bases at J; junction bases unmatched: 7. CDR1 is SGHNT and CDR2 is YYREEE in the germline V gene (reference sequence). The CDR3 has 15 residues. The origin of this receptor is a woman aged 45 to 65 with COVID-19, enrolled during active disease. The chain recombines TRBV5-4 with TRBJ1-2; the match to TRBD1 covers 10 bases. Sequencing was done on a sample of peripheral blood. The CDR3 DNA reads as TGTGCCAGCAGCCCAGTGGGACAGGGGATCTATGGCTACACCTTC. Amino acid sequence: CASSPVGQGIYGYTF.